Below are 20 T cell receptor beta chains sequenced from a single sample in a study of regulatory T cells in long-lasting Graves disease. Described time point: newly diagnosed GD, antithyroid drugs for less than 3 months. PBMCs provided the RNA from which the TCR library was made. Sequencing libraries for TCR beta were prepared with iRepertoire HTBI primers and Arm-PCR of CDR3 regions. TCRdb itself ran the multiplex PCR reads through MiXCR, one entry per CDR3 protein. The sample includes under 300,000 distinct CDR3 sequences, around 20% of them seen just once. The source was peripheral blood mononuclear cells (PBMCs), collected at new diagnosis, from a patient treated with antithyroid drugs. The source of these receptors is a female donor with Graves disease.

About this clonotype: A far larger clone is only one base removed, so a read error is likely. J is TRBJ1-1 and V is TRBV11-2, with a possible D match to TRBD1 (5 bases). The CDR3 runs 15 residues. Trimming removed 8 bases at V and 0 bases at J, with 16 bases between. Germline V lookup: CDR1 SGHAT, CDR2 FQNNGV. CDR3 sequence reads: CASGQRQNMNTEAFF. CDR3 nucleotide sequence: TGTGCCAGCGGCCAAAGACAGAACATGAACACTGAAGCTTTCTTT.

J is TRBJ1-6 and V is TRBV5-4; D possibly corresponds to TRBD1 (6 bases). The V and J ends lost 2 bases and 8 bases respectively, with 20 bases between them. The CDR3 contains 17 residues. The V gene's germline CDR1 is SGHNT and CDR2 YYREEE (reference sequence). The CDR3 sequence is CASSLRMGATGDSPLHF. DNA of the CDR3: TGTGCCAGCAGCTTAAGAATGGGGGCCACTGGGGATTCACCCCTCCACTTT. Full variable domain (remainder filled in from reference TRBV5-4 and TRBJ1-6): ETGVTQSPTHLIKTRGQQVTLRCSSQSGHNTVSWYQQALGQGPQFIFQYYREEENGRGNFPPRFSGLQFPNYSSELNVNALELDDSALYLCASSLRMGATGDSPLHFGNGTRLTVT.

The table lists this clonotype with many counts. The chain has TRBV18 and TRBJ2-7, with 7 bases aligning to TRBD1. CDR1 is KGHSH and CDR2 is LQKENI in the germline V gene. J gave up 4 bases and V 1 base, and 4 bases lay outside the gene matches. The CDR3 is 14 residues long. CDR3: CASSPRPTGYEQYF. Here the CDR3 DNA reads TGTGCCAGCTCACCACGTCCGACAGGGTACGAGCAGTACTTC.

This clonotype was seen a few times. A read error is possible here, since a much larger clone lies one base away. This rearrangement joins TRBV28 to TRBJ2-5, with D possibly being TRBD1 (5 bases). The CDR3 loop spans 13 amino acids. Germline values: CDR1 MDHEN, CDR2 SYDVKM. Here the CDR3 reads CTSRPTAKETQYF. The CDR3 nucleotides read TGTACCAGCAGACCGACAGCGAAAGAGACCCAGTACTTC.

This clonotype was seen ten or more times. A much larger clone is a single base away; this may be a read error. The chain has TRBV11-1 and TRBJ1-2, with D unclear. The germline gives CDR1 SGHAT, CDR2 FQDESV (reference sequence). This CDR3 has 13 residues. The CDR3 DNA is TGTGCCAGCAGCTTCTCCCCCACCCATGGCTACGCCTTC. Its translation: CASSFSPTHGYAF.

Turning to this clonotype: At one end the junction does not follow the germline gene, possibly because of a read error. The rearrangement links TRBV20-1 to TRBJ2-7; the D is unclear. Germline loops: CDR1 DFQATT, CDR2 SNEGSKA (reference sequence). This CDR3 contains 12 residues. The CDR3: CSASGGRYERYF. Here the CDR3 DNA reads TGCAGTGCTAGCGGCGGACGGTACGAGCGGTACTTC.

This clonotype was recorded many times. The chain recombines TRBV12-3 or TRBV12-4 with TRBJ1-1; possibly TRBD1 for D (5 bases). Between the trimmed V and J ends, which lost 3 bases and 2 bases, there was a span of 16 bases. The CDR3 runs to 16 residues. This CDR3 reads CASSFYPWGSNTEAFF. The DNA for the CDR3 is TGTGCCAGCAGTTTTTACCCCTGGGGGTCTAACACTGAAGCTTTCTTT.

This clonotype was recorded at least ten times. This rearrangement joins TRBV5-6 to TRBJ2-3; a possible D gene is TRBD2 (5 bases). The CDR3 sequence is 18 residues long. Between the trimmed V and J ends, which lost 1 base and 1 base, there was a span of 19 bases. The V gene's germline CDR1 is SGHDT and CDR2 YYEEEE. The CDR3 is CASSLHLGLGRGTDTQYF. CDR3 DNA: TGTGCCAGCAGCTTGCATCTCGGACTCGGAAGGGGCACAGATACGCAGTATTTT.

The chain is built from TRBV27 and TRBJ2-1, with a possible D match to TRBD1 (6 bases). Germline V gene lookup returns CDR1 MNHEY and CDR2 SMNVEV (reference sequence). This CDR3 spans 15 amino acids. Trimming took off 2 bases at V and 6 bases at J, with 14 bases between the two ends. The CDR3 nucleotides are TGTGCCAGCAGTTTAAGGGCAGGGGTCCTCAATGAGCAGTTCTTC. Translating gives CASSLRAGVLNEQFF.

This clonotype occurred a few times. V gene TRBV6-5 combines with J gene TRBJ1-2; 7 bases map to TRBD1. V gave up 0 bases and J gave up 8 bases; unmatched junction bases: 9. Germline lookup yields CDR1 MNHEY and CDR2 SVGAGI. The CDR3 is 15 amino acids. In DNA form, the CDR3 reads TGTGCCAGCAGTTACTCTCAGACAGGGCCGTACGGCTACACCTTC. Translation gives CASSYSQTGPYGYTF.

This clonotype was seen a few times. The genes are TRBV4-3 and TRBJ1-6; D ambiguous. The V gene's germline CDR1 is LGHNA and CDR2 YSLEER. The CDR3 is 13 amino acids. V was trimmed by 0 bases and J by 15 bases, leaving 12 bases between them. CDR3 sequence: CASSQEPGINLHF. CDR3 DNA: TGCGCCAGCAGCCAAGAACCCGGGATCAACCTCCACTTT.

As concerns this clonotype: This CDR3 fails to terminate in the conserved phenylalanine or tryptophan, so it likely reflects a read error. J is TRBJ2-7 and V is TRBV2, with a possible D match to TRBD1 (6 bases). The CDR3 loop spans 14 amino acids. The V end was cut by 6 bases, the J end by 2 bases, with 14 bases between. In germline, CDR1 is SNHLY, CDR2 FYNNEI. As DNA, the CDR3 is TGTGCCAGCAGCGCCCGGGACAAGACCTACGAGCAGTACCTC. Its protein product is CASSARDKTYEQYL.

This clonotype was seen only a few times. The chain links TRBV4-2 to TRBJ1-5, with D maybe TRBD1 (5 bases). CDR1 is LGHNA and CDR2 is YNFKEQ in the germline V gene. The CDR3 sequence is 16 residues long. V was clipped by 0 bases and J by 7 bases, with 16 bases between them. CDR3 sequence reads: CASSQDVAGTWQPQHF. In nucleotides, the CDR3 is TGTGCCAGCAGCCAAGATGTGGCTGGGACGTGGCAGCCCCAGCATTTT.

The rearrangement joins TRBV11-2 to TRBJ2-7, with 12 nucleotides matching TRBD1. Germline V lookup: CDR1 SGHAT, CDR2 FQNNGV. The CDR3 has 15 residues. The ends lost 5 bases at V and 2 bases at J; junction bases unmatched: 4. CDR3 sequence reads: CASSRGTGGPYEQYF. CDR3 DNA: TGTGCCAGCAGCCGCGGGACAGGGGGCCCCTACGAGCAGTACTTC.

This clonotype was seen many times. CDR3 protein: CASSSTSGGVTDTQYF. In DNA form, the CDR3 reads TGTGCCAGCAGCTCAACTAGCGGAGGGGTCACAGATACGCAGTATTTT. This sequence joins TRBV7-9 and TRBJ2-3; TRBD2 matches 8 bases. Germline V gene lookup returns CDR1 SEHNR and CDR2 FQNEAQ (reference sequence). CDR3 size: 16 residues. The V gene end was trimmed by 4 bases and the J gene end by 2 bases; junction bases not matched to a gene: 8. Based on the CDR3 plus reference TRBV7-9 and TRBJ2-3, the full variable domain is DTGVSQNPRHKITKRGQNVTFRCDPISEHNRLYWYRQTLGQGPEFLTYFQNEAQLEKSRLLSDRFSAERPKGSFSTLEIQRTEQGDSAMYLCASSSTSGGVTDTQYFGPGTRLTVL.

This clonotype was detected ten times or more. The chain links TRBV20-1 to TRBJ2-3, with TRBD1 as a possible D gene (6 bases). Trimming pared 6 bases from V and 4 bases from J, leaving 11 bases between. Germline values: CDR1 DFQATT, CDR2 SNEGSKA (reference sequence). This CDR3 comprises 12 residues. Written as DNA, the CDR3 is TGCAGTGCCCTCCGGACAGCAGATACGCAGTATTTT. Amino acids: CSALRTADTQYF.

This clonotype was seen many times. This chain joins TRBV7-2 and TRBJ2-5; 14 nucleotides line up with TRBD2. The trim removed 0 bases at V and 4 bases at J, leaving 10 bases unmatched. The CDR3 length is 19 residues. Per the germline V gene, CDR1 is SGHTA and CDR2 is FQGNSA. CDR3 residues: CASSLAGTSGRGRGETQYF. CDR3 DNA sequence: TGTGCCAGCAGCTTAGCGGGGACTAGCGGGAGAGGAAGGGGAGAGACCCAGTACTTC.

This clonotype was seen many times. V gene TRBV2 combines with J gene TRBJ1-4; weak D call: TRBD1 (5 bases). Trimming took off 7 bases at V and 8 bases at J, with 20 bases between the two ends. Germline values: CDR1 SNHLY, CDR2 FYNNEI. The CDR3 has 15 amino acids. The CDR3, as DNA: TGTGCCAGCAACACATCACCGGGACGTGGGGAAAAACTGTTTTTT. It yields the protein CASNTSPGRGEKLFF.

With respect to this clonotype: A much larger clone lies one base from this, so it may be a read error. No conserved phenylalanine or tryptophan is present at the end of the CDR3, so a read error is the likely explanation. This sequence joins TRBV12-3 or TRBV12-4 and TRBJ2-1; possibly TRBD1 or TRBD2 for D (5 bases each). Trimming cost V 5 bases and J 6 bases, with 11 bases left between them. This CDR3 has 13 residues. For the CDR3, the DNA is TGTGCCAGCAGTGGGTGGGGGTTCAATGAGCAGTTCCTC. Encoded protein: CASSGWGFNEQFL.

CDR3 loop: CASSQVLSAPNYGYTF. The CDR3 nucleotides are TGTGCCAGCAGCCAAGTTCTCTCAGCCCCTAACTATGGCTACACCTTC. This rearrangement joins TRBV4-2 to TRBJ1-2; D gene ambiguous. The CDR3 length is 16 residues. Trimming took off 1 base at V and 0 bases at J, with 12 bases between the two ends. Looked up from germline, CDR1 is LGHNA and CDR2 is YNFKEQ.